Included here is one TCR beta chain sequence, with context. Its antigen is as yet unknown. The data belong to a study of OX40 agonist ivuxolimab in advanced cancers. The study, taken as a whole, reports: Still undetermined is the antigen specificity of the expanded peripheral T cells. Clones of CD4+ and CD8+ blood T cells grew by week 6 at doses of 0.1 to 3.0 mg/kg. CD8+ T cells (on average) carried more expanded clones than CD4+ T cells.

The CDR3 runs 15 residues. TCRdb keeps only in-frame clones here, not all; method: immunoSEQ multiplex PCR. The top ten clones hold roughly 12% of a sample with more than 45,000 clones, about 88% of them seen once. This chain connects TRBV21-1 to TRBJ1-2. TRBV21-1 is recorded as a pseudogene. The receptor's source is an adult with an advanced solid tumor such as melanoma, head and neck, liver or kidney cancer. The sequences come from CD4+ or CD8+ T cells sorted from blood, collected in a trial of the OX40 agonist ivuxolimab. DNA of the CDR3: TGTGCCAGCAGCAAAGTAGTTACAGGGAGGTATGGCTACACCTTC. It specifies CASSKVVTGRYGYTF.